The subject of this entry is one T cell receptor (beta chain). The data belong to a study of T cell changes during pregnancy in multiple sclerosis. Repertoires were generated with immunoSEQ multiplex PCR, while TCRdb's copy carries only in-frame clones and drops some. The sample yields 25,000 to 30,000 clones, 89% seen once. V was pared by 4 bases and J by 6 bases, with 3 bases of the junction left unmatched. This CDR3 is built from 14 residues. The germline V gene has CDR1 SGHRS and CDR2 YFSETQ. The sequence derives from a female donor in good health, enrolled as a control in a pregnancy study. Sequenced material: CD4+ T cells from peripheral blood mononuclear cells, taken in the first trimester of pregnancy. The V and J genes are TRBV5-1 and TRBJ2-1, with TRBD1 identical over 11 bases. This CDR3 reads CASSTGTGGNEQFF. CDR3 nucleotides: TGCGCCAGCAGCACCGGGACAGGGGGCAATGAGCAGTTCTTC.